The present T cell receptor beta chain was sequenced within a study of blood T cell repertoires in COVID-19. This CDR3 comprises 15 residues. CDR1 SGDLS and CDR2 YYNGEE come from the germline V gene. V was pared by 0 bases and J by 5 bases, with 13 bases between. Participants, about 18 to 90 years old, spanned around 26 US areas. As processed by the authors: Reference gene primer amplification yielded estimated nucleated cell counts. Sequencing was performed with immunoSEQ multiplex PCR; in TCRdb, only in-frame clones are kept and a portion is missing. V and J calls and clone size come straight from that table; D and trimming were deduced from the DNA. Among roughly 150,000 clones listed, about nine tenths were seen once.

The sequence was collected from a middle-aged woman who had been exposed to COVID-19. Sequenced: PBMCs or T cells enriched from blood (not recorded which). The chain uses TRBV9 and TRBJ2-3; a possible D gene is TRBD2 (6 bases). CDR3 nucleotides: TGTGCCAGCAGCGTAGAGCCGGGACTGATAGATACGCAGTATTTT. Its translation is CASSVEPGLIDTQYF.